The clone carrying this TCR beta chain was counted a single time. The target antigen is unknown. The source of the sample is a study of stem cell transplantation in POMP-related autoinflammatory disease. Study-level information: Hypothesis: faulty thymoproteasomes impair CD8+ T-cell selection, skewing TRB repertoires. After transplant, neutrophils and platelets showed 100% graft donor chimerism through one year. Study-wide findings and caveats: Fewer unique TRB V-J gene pairings were identified in patients with PRAID.

Prominent immunodeficiency with autoinflammation defined PRAID. The data were produced by immunoSEQ multiplex PCR, yet TCRdb's version contains in-frame clones alone and is incomplete. The sample shows about 8,600 clones, just over 85% of them seen only once. V lost 4 bases and J lost 1, with 8 bases in between. The germline CDR1 and CDR2 sequences are SEHNR and FQNEAQ (reference sequence). CDR3 length equals 14 residues. This receptor was taken from a human patient with POMP-related autoinflammation and immune dysregulation (PRAID). Some T cells may have originated in the graft donor. The specimen was CD8+ T cells from PBMCs, collected after stem cell transplantation. This chain links TRBV7-9 with TRBJ2-1; D is uncertain. The CDR3 here is CASSYIESYNEQFF. CDR3 nucleotides: TGTGCCAGCAGCTATATCGAGTCCTACAATGAGCAGTTCTTC.